Described below is a single T cell receptor beta chain sequence and its context. The antigen remains unidentified. Method: immunoSEQ multiplex PCR; TCRdb's copy keeps in-frame clones and lacks some. This sample yields about 680,000 clones, of which about 89% are seen a single time; approximately 1.5% belongs to the top ten. Noted treatment: approximately 18 received Ad26.COV2.S at low or high dose, single or two shots; roughly 5 received placebo; per-sample allocation not given. The samples were gathered on day 63 after the first injection of vaccine or placebo. This sample is drawn from a study of Ad26.COV2.S vaccination and SARS-CoV-2 variants. Study-level background: Recipients of Ad26.COV2.S got it intramuscularly, once or twice 56 days apart. The study, taken as a whole, reports: The analyses of TCR breadth and depth may have understated the size of total T cell responses. Relative to placebo recipients, vaccine recipients exhibited elevated spike-specific TCR breadth.

Germline trimming cut 10 bases from V and 4 bases from J; bases unmatched to any gene: 4. The CDR3 totals 13 residues. The TCR was taken from a person between 18 and 65 years old who received the Ad26.COV2.S COVID-19 vaccine or a placebo. The material sequenced was peripheral blood, taken in a trial of Ad26.COV2.S vaccine versus placebo. The rearrangement uses TRBV12-3 or TRBV12-4 and TRBJ2-1, with 10 positions matching TRBD2. CDR3 region: CAILAGFYNEQFF. For the CDR3, the DNA is TGTGCCATACTAGCGGGGTTTTACAATGAGCAGTTCTTC.